One and the same sample provided the 16 T cell receptor beta chains below, sequenced in a study of T cell repertoires in cytomegalovirus infection. In TCRdb, the reads were re-called with MiXCR into one record per CDR3 protein. This sample has under 130,000 distinct CDR3 sequences, with roughly 39% found just once. No antigen is known for these receptors. The sample here was CD8+ T cells from cultured PBMCs, taken from culture after CMV antigen stimulation. The receptors shown here come from a human donor in good health (CMV status not recorded). Some clones in this sample may be carry-over from other donors' samples.

The CDR3 DNA reads as TGTGCCAGCAGTTTGGTGGGGTACCTCTACAATGAGCAGTTCTTC. Its protein is CASSLVGYLYNEQFF. The chain has TRBV28 and TRBJ2-1, with D unresolved. The CDR3 covers 15 residues. Germline CDR1 and CDR2: MDHEN and SYDVKM. Trimming left V 3 bases short and J 3 bases short, with 12 bases between.

In its sample, this clonotype was seen once. The chain couples TRBV2 to TRBJ2-7, with TRBD1 matching over 8 bases. Germline-derived CDR1 and CDR2 are SNHLY and FYNNEI. This CDR3 has 13 residues. Unmatched junction bases numbered 9, after V lost 7 bases and J lost 7 bases. This CDR3 is CASKGTGFWEQYF. The CDR3 nucleotides read TGTGCCAGCAAGGGGACAGGATTTTGGGAGCAGTACTTC.

The chain links TRBV6-1 to TRBJ2-7; 12 bases agree with TRBD2. The CDR3 is 15 amino acids. CDR1 and CDR2 from the germline V gene are MNHNS and SASEGT. V lost 5 bases to trimming and J lost 5 bases; unmatched junction nucleotides: 7. DNA for the CDR3: TGTGCCAGCAGTTTCCCACTAGCGGGGGGAAACGAGCAGTACTTC. It is translated as CASSFPLAGGNEQYF.

This chain joins TRBV27 and TRBJ1-5, with D perhaps TRBD1 (6 bases). V lost 6 bases to trimming and J lost 3 bases, with 12 bases between them. CDR3 size: 14 residues. Germline assignment: CDR1 MNHEY and CDR2 SMNVEV (reference sequence). The CDR3 nucleotides are TGTGCCAGCAGATTAACAGGGACCAATCAGCCCCAGCATTTT. Residues: CASRLTGTNQPQHF.

This clonotype was counted ten times or more. The chain carries TRBV4-2 and TRBJ1-1; D remains ambiguous. The CDR3 runs to 16 residues. The V end lost 0 bases, the J end lost 0 bases, and 11 bases lay between the germline ends. Germline assignment: CDR1 LGHNA and CDR2 YNFKEQ. CDR3 sequence: CASSQDLGSMNTEAFF. CDR3 nucleotides: TGTGCCAGCAGCCAAGATCTGGGCAGCATGAACACTGAAGCTTTCTTT.

In this sample, this clonotype is medium-sized. The V call is TRBV4-2, the J call TRBJ1-4; 7 bases are shared with TRBD1. This CDR3 has 14 residues. Germline V gene lookup returns CDR1 LGHNA and CDR2 YNFKEQ. Trimming at V came to 1 base and at J to 7 bases, leaving 3 bases not matched to a gene. In DNA form, the CDR3 reads TGTGCCAGCAGCCAAGGACAGGGAGGTGAAAAACTGTTTTTT. Protein product: CASSQGQGGEKLFF.

This clonotype was observed many times. The chain couples TRBV10-2 to TRBJ2-1; 9 positions match TRBD2. Trimming took 2 bases from V and 8 from J; bases not matched to a gene: 7. This CDR3 spans 15 amino acids. Germline-derived CDR1 and CDR2 are WSHSY and SAAADI. DNA for the CDR3: TGCGCCAGCAGTGAGACGGCGGGGGGGCTCGATGAGCAGTTCTTC. Translated: CASSETAGGLDEQFF.

This clonotype is a singleton in its sample. This sequence joins TRBV19 and TRBJ1-5; 8 nucleotides match TRBD1. The J segment lost 0 bases and the V segment lost 4 bases, leaving 5 bases of the junction unmatched. Germline V gene lookup returns CDR1 LNHDA and CDR2 SQIVND (reference sequence). CDR3 length: 16 amino acids. The CDR3 DNA reads TGTGCCAGTAGTACGACGGGACAGGTTAGCAATCAGCCCCAGCATTTT. Its translation is CASSTTGQVSNQPQHF.

The chain is built from TRBV7-9 and TRBJ1-5; no clear D gene. CDR3 length: 14 amino acids. Trimming took 3 bases from V and 2 from J, leaving 8 bases between them. The V gene's germline CDR1 is SEHNR and CDR2 FQNEAQ (reference sequence). The DNA of the CDR3 is TGTGCCAGCAGCTTGGGGTACGGCAATCAGCCCCAGCATTTT. Its translation is CASSLGYGNQPQHF. Variable domain in full (rest from reference TRBV7-9 and TRBJ1-5): DTGVSQNPRHKITKRGQNVTFRCDPISEHNRLYWYRQTLGQGPEFLTYFQNEAQLEKSRLLSDRFSAERPKGSFSTLEIQRTEQGDSAMYLCASSLGYGNQPQHFGDGTRLSIL.

This clonotype was counted at least ten times. The J gene is TRBJ1-5, the V gene TRBV12-3 or TRBV12-4; D gene unclear. CDR3 length: 13 residues. The V gene lost 3 bases and the J gene lost 0 bases, with 3 bases spanning the gap. In DNA, the CDR3 is TGTGCCAGCAGTTTGTTTAGCAATCAGCCCCAGCATTTT. Residues: CASSLFSNQPQHF.

This sequence joins TRBV7-2 and TRBJ2-2, with TRBD1 as a possible D gene (6 bases). In germline, CDR1 is SGHTA, CDR2 FQGNSA. V was cut by 3 bases and J by 2 bases, with 16 bases left in between. CDR3 size: 17 residues. CDR3 sequence reads: CASSLGQGRINTGELFF. The CDR3, as DNA: TGTGCCAGCAGCTTGGGACAAGGACGGATCAACACCGGGGAGCTGTTTTTT.

This clonotype has a handful of counts. The chain employs TRBV2 and TRBJ2-7; the match to TRBD1 covers 9 bases. Losses at the gene ends were 7 bases for V and 7 bases for J; bases not matched to a gene: 8. Germline CDR1 SNHLY, CDR2 FYNNEI. The CDR3 contains 13 residues. CDR3 coding DNA: TGTGCCAGCACTACCGGACAGGGGAGTGAGCAGTACTTC. Encoded protein: CASTTGQGSEQYF. Full variable domain (outside the CDR3, taken from reference TRBV2 and TRBJ2-7): EPEVTQTPSHQVTQMGQEVILRCVPISNHLYFYWYRQILGQKVEFLVSFYNNEISEKSEIFDDQFSVERPDGSNFTLKIRSTKLEDSAMYFCASTTGQGSEQYFGPGTRLTVT.

The CDR3 DNA follows: TGTGCCAGCAGCGTAGCTGACTACGGTACGCAGTATTTT. Amino acids: CASSVADYGTQYF. The J gene is TRBJ2-3, the V gene TRBV9; D is possibly TRBD2 (5 bases). The CDR3 is 13 amino acids. Trimming pared 0 bases from V and 8 bases from J, leaving 10 bases between. CDR1 and CDR2 (germline): SGDLS, YYNGEE.

The rearrangement uses TRBV15 and TRBJ2-1, with unresolved D. The V end lost 2 bases, the J end lost 4 bases, and 9 bases lay between the germline ends. CDR1 LNHNV and CDR2 YYDKDF come from the germline V gene (reference sequence). There are 14 residues in the CDR3. The CDR3 nucleotides read TGTGCCACCAGCAGACCGTTGGGGTACAATGAGCAGTTCTTC. It translates to CATSRPLGYNEQFF.

This sequence joins TRBV7-8 and TRBJ1-5; 7 nucleotides match TRBD1. Unmatched junction bases numbered 6, after V lost 4 bases and J lost 3 bases. The germline gives CDR1 SGHVS, CDR2 FQNEAQ. The CDR3 spans 15 residues. The CDR3 DNA is TGTGCCAGCAGCTCTCTTGGGACAGTCAATCAGCCCCAGCATTTT. Translating it yields CASSSLGTVNQPQHF.

There are a few counts of this clonotype. The chain joins TRBV20-1 to TRBJ1-5; no reliable D call. Germline-derived CDR1 and CDR2 are DFQATT and SNEGSKA (reference sequence). The V and J ends lost 4 bases and 4 bases respectively, with 8 bases between them. This CDR3 region has 12 residues. As DNA, the CDR3 is TGCAGTGCTAATCGGGAGAATCAGCCCCAGCATTTT. It is translated as CSANRENQPQHF.